Each of the 32 T cell receptor beta chains below was sequenced from the same sample in a study of vaccination effects on CD4 cells after COVID-19. Only in-frame clones appear in the TCRdb table, and some are missing; sequencing was by immunoSEQ multiplex PCR. The data hold around 53,000 clones, with around 80% observed a single time. Antigen-specific CD4+ T cells were expanded (with viral peptide pools) by the ViraFEST assay ahead of sequencing. Having been cultured for 9 to 11 days, the cells underwent CD4+ T cell isolation. The person's infection with SARS-CoV-2, confirmed by PCR, took place between March and December 2020. These receptors' targets are unknown. The sequencing here drew on CD4+ T cells from PBMCs cultured with HIV peptides, taken before COVID-19 vaccination. Sample subset: HIV-1 Nef peptide pool negative control/reference culture. The origin of the receptors is a human donor who had a prior SARS-CoV-2 infection.

This chain connects TRBV18 to TRBJ2-7; D remains ambiguous. V was trimmed by 3 bases and J by 0 bases, leaving 9 bases between them. The CDR3 covers 14 residues. Germline V gene sequence: CDR1 KGHSH, CDR2 LQKENI. The CDR3 region has the DNA TGTGCCAGCTCACCGGCAGCCTTCTCCTACGAGCAGTACTTC. Amino acids: CASSPAAFSYEQYF.

The table lists this clone with a few counts. V is TRBV11-2 and J is TRBJ1-3; D might be TRBD1 (6 bases). Looked up from germline, CDR1 is SGHAT and CDR2 is FQNNGV. CDR3 size: 14 residues. V shed 7 bases and J shed 0 bases, with 10 bases lying between them. The CDR3 sequence is CASIEGVSGNTIYF. The CDR3 region has the DNA TGTGCCAGCATCGAGGGGGTCTCTGGAAACACCATATATTTT.

The gene calls are TRBV27 and TRBJ1-6; a weak D match, TRBD1 (5 bases). The CDR3 consists of 14 residues. Germline V gene data show CDR1 as MNHEY and CDR2 as SMNVEV (reference sequence). Between the trimmed V and J ends, which lost 5 bases and 14 bases, there was a span of 19 bases. CDR3 protein: CASSPAGLWGALHF. The CDR3 nucleotides read TGTGCCAGCAGTCCGGCAGGACTCTGGGGGGCCCTCCACTTT.

The chain employs TRBV15 and TRBJ2-7, with D possibly being TRBD1 or TRBD2 (5 bases each). Germline assignment: CDR1 LNHNV and CDR2 YYDKDF (reference sequence). The CDR3 is 15 residues long. The V and J ends lost 1 base and 3 bases respectively, with 13 bases between them. Here the CDR3 DNA reads TGTGCCACCAGCAGAGGTGACAGCGGTTTCTACGAGCAGTACTTC. Translating gives CATSRGDSGFYEQYF.

In regard to this clone: Sequence at one end of the junction differs from germline and may be a read error. The gene calls are TRBV27 and TRBJ1-2; no firm D call. The CDR3 consists of 11 residues. CDR1 is MNHEY, CDR2 SMNVEV, per germline (reference sequence). CDR3 in DNA: TGTGCCAGCTCTTATGGGGTTACACAATTCTTC. It yields the protein CASSYGVTQFF.

The CDR3 sequence is CATAMGGRYTDTQYF. The DNA for the CDR3 is TGTGCCACCGCGATGGGCGGGAGATACACAGATACGCAGTATTTT. The J gene is TRBJ2-3, the V gene TRBV15, with 7 positions matching TRBD2. Germline assignment: CDR1 LNHNV and CDR2 YYDKDF (reference sequence). Unmatched junction bases numbered 10, after V lost 8 bases and J lost 2 bases. This CDR3 is 15 amino acids long.

The chain recombines TRBV11-3 with TRBJ2-5, with TRBD2 matching over 7 bases. After removal of 1 base from V and 4 bases from J, the junction contained 9 bases not matched to a gene. This CDR3 has 16 amino acids. Germline CDR1 reads SGHNT; CDR2 reads YENEEA. CDR3: CASSLGAAGSGETQYF. In DNA, the CDR3 is TGTGCCAGCAGCTTAGGGGCAGCGGGATCTGGAGAGACCCAGTACTTC.

The gene calls are TRBV7-2 and TRBJ1-2; 9 nucleotides line up with TRBD1. The V gene's germline CDR1 is SGHTA and CDR2 FQGNSA. The CDR3 consists of 19 residues. V lost 2 bases to trimming and J lost 3 bases; unmatched junction nucleotides: 16. This CDR3 is CASSLTPIVTGGAYYGYTF. DNA for the CDR3: TGTGCCAGCAGCTTAACGCCTATAGTCACAGGGGGCGCTTACTATGGCTACACCTTC.

This rearrangement joins TRBV24-1 to TRBJ2-3; D is unresolved. Trimming took off 4 bases at V and 2 bases at J, with 9 bases between the two ends. In germline, CDR1 is KGHDR, CDR2 SFDVKD. CDR3 length equals 14 residues. The CDR3 loop reads CATSDPLLTDTQYF. The CDR3 nucleotides are TGTGCCACCAGTGACCCTTTGCTCACAGATACGCAGTATTTT.

This sequence joins TRBV4-1 and TRBJ2-2; a possible D gene is TRBD2 (5 bases). Germline loops: CDR1 MGHRA, CDR2 YSYEKL. CDR3 length: 16 amino acids. V was pared by 9 bases and J by 1 base, with 18 bases between. The CDR3 here is CASTPREGKNTGELFF. CDR3 DNA sequence: TGCGCCAGTACGCCGCGTGAGGGAAAGAACACCGGGGAGCTGTTTTTT.

This chain connects TRBV9 to TRBJ2-3, with no clear D. This CDR3 comprises 14 residues. Germline V gene lookup returns CDR1 SGDLS and CDR2 YYNGEE. Trimming removed 0 bases from V and 3 bases from J, with 8 bases in between. The DNA for the CDR3 is TGTGCCAGCAGCGTAGGACGGTGGACAGATACGCAGTATTTT. It codes for CASSVGRWTDTQYF.

V usage is TRBV18 and J usage is TRBJ1-4, with unresolved D. CDR1 KGHSH and CDR2 LQKENI come from the germline V gene. V gave up 4 bases and J gave up 8 bases, with 14 bases separating them. The CDR3 consists of 14 residues. The CDR3 DNA sequence: TGTGCCAGCTCACGGTGGCGGGGTGACGAAAAACTGTTTTTT. Translated, it gives CASSRWRGDEKLFF.

Of note for this clone: The junction and the germline gene differ at one end; a read error may be behind it. The chain is built from TRBV20-1 and TRBJ1-2, with TRBD1 matching 7 bases. The CDR3 is 11 residues long. The germline V gene encodes CDR1 DFQATT and CDR2 SNEGSKA (reference sequence). CDR3 in DNA: TGCAGTGCTTCGACAGGGACGACTAGGCTCTTC. Translation: CSASTGTTRLF.

The V and J genes are TRBV7-2 and TRBJ2-7; D is unresolved. The CDR3 loop spans 13 amino acids. The V gene's germline CDR1 is SGHTA and CDR2 FQGNSA. The V and J ends lost 0 bases and 3 bases respectively, with 6 bases between them. CDR3 sequence (DNA): TGTGCCAGCAGCTTAGCTGTCTACTACGAGCAGTACTTC. Its translation is CASSLAVYYEQYF.

The J gene is TRBJ1-2, the V gene TRBV18; 9 bases fit TRBD1. The junction had 16 bases not matched to a gene; V was cut back by 2 bases and J by 3 bases. Germline CDR1 reads KGHSH; CDR2 reads LQKENI. There are 19 residues in the CDR3. The chain's CDR3 is CASSPGGQGTLARHYGYTF. Written as DNA, the CDR3 is TGTGCCAGCTCACCAGGGGGACAGGGAACCTTGGCACGGCACTATGGCTACACCTTC.

The V gene is TRBV11-3, the J gene TRBJ2-1; TRBD1 or TRBD2 may be the D gene (5 bases each). The V gene's germline CDR1 is SGHNT and CDR2 YENEEA. The CDR3 consists of 14 residues. Trimming left V 2 bases short and J 4 bases short, with 9 bases between. DNA for the CDR3: TGTGCCAGCAGCTTAATGGGACCGTACAATGAGCAGTTCTTC. This gives the protein CASSLMGPYNEQFF.

This chain uses TRBV5-4 with TRBJ1-6; a possible D gene is TRBD1 (6 bases). This CDR3 contains 15 residues. V was pared by 3 bases and J by 7 bases, with 14 bases between. The germline gives CDR1 SGHNT, CDR2 YYREEE (reference sequence). The CDR3 bases are TGTGCCAGCAGCTGGAGGCAGGGGTTGAATTCACCCCTCCACTTT. It encodes CASSWRQGLNSPLHF.

This clone was observed a few times. This sequence joins TRBV19 and TRBJ2-1; D is possibly TRBD1 (6 bases). V lost 10 bases to trimming and J lost 2 bases, with 18 bases between them. Per the germline V gene, CDR1 is LNHDA and CDR2 is SQIVND (reference sequence). The CDR3 spans 15 residues. The CDR3 is CATNKGGGAYNEQFF. CDR3 sequence (DNA): TGTGCCACCAATAAGGGTGGGGGCGCCTACAATGAGCAGTTCTTC. Based on the CDR3 plus reference TRBV19 and TRBJ2-1, the full variable domain is DGGITQSPKYLFRKEGQNVTLSCEQNLNHDAMYWYRQDPGQGLRLIYYSQIVNDFQKGDIAEGYSVSREKKESFPLTVTSAQKNPTAFYLCATNKGGGAYNEQFFGPGTRLTVL.

V usage is TRBV11-3 and J usage is TRBJ1-1; 8 bases are shared with TRBD1. V gave up 4 bases and J gave up 3 bases; unmatched junction bases: 7. The germline gives CDR1 SGHNT, CDR2 YENEEA. The CDR3 spans 15 residues. The CDR3 region is CASSSQGALDTEAFF. The CDR3 nucleotides read TGTGCCAGCAGCTCCCAGGGGGCGCTGGACACTGAAGCTTTCTTT. Based on the CDR3 plus reference TRBV11-3 and TRBJ1-1, the full variable domain is EAGVVQSPRYKIIEKKQPVAFWCNPISGHNTLYWYLQNLGQGPELLIRYENEEAVDDSQLPKDRFSAERLKGVDSTLKIQPAELGDSAVYLCASSSQGALDTEAFFGQGTRLTVV.

The V gene is TRBV6-5, the J gene TRBJ1-5, with D perhaps matching TRBD1 (6 bases). The CDR3 runs 13 residues. Trimming cost V 8 bases and J 1 base, with 9 bases left between them. The V gene's germline CDR1 is MNHEY and CDR2 SVGAGI. This CDR3 reads CASVGTSNQPQHF. The CDR3 DNA reads TGTGCCAGCGTAGGGACAAGCAATCAGCCCCAGCATTTT.

This clone has more than one count but fewer than ten. The CDR3 here is CASSQDWQEGREQYF. In DNA, the CDR3 is TGCGCCAGCAGCCAAGATTGGCAGGAGGGGAGAGAGCAGTACTTC. The chain carries TRBV4-1 and TRBJ2-7; D might be TRBD2 (6 bases). Trimming cost V 0 bases and J 7 bases, with 16 bases left between them. The CDR3 totals 15 residues. Germline V gene lookup returns CDR1 MGHRA and CDR2 YSYEKL.

This rearrangement joins TRBV2 to TRBJ2-6; no definite D call. CDR3 length: 14 residues. Looked up from germline, CDR1 is SNHLY and CDR2 is FYNNEI. V lost 2 bases and J 2 bases, leaving 4 bases between the germline ends. The CDR3 loop reads CASSELTGANVLTF. CDR3 in DNA: TGTGCCAGCAGTGAACTAACTGGGGCCAACGTCCTGACTTTC.

The J gene is TRBJ1-2, the V gene TRBV5-8; D is uncertain. This CDR3 is built from 15 residues. Germline V CDR1 and CDR2: SGHTS, YDEGEE. V dropped 4 bases and J dropped 6 bases, with 19 bases sitting between them. CDR3 coding DNA: TGTGCCAGCAGCCGCCGGACTCTCGGTAGTGATGGCTACACCTTC. Its translation: CASSRRTLGSDGYTF.

This clone was seen a few times. This chain connects TRBV2 to TRBJ2-1; D uncertain. The CDR3 runs 13 residues. V lost 1 base and J lost 5, with 6 bases in between. Germline V lookup: CDR1 SNHLY, CDR2 FYNNEI. CDR3 nucleotide sequence: TGTGCCAGCAGTGAAGAAGTCGACAATGAGCAGTTCTTC. It codes for CASSEEVDNEQFF.

The genes are TRBV3-1 (or the pseudogene TRBV3-2) and TRBJ1-1; D unresolved. V lost 3 bases and J lost 2, with 10 bases in between. Per the germline V gene, CDR1 is LGHDT and CDR2 is YNNKEL (reference sequence). This CDR3 has 14 residues. The CDR3 DNA reads TGTGCCAGCAGCCAGAACTCTCCAAACACTGAAGCTTTCTTT. Encoded protein: CASSQNSPNTEAFF.

The chain links TRBV5-1 to TRBJ2-3; the match to TRBD2 covers 9 bases. J gave up 0 bases and V 6 bases, and 5 bases lay outside the gene matches. The CDR3 covers 15 residues. Looked up from germline, CDR1 is SGHRS and CDR2 is YFSETQ. The CDR3 DNA reads TGCGCCAGCACGTTGGCGGGGGGGAGCACAGATACGCAGTATTTT. Translated: CASTLAGGSTDTQYF.

The rearrangement uses TRBV2 and TRBJ2-7; D is unresolved. Germline V gene data show CDR1 as SNHLY and CDR2 as FYNNEI. CDR3 length: 13 residues. V was trimmed by 3 bases and J by 2 bases, leaving 8 bases between them. DNA of the CDR3: TGTGCCAGCAGTGATCGGAAACCCTACGAGCAGTACTTC. It is translated as CASSDRKPYEQYF.

V is TRBV5-1 and J is TRBJ2-1, with TRBD1 matching over 10 bases. Trimming removed 6 bases from V and 4 bases from J; junction bases left unmatched: 7. This CDR3 contains 15 residues. The germline V gene has CDR1 SGHRS and CDR2 YFSETQ. CDR3 DNA sequence: TGCGCCAGCATCGCCGGGACAGGGGAGTACAATGAGCAGTTCTTC. It is translated as CASIAGTGEYNEQFF.

V and J are TRBV7-9 and TRBJ1-1, with D hard to call. Germline loops: CDR1 SEHNR, CDR2 FQNEAQ (reference sequence). Trimming removed 2 bases at V and 0 bases at J, with 4 bases between. CDR3 length: 13 amino acids. DNA for the CDR3: TGTGCCAGCAGCTTAATGCTGAACACTGAAGCTTTCTTT. This codes for CASSLMLNTEAFF.

The chain recombines TRBV27 with TRBJ1-2; a possible D gene is TRBD1 (5 bases). The CDR3 covers 13 residues. Germline CDR1 MNHEY, CDR2 SMNVEV (reference sequence). V lost 4 bases, J lost 7 bases, and 13 bases lay in between. The CDR3: CASSWGEFSGYTF. The DNA for the CDR3 is TGTGCCAGCAGTTGGGGGGAGTTCTCTGGCTACACCTTC.

V and J are TRBV2 and TRBJ1-4; no clear D. CDR3 length: 14 residues. Germline values: CDR1 SNHLY, CDR2 FYNNEI. V dropped 3 bases and J dropped 8 bases, with 13 bases sitting between them. CDR3 in DNA: TGTGCCAGCAGTGATATTGGGTTTTACGAAAAACTGTTTTTT. It codes for CASSDIGFYEKLFF.

A few counts support this clone. The rearrangement joins TRBV30 to TRBJ2-7; maybe TRBD1 (6 bases). This CDR3 comprises 12 residues. The V gene's germline CDR1 is GTSNPN and CDR2 SVGIG (reference sequence). V was cut by 4 bases and J by 9 bases, with 16 bases left in between. The CDR3 reads CAWTGDTVGQYF. CDR3 in DNA: TGTGCCTGGACAGGGGATACGGTGGGGCAGTACTTC.